Below, 13 T cell receptor beta chains from the same sample are listed, as sequenced in a study of low-dose radiotherapy and immunotherapy resistance in tumors. Priming of first-strand cDNA relied on TRAV- and TRBV-specific primers (covering alpha and beta chains). Using a constant-region primer together with a V-primer adapter, TCRs were subjected to roughly 20 PCR cycles of amplification. TCRdb reprocessed the reads with MiXCR, giving one entry per CDR3 protein. Of 64,000 or so distinct CDR3 sequences in the sample, around a third were seen once. The time point was: before trial treatment. Material: PBMCs, obtained before treatment. These receptors were collected from a female donor with ovarian cancer.

This rearrangement joins TRBV7-2 to TRBJ2-3; tentatively, D is TRBD1 (5 bases). The CDR3 has 12 amino acids. Deletions cut 6 bases from V and 5 bases from J, with 9 bases between. Germline V CDR1 and CDR2: SGHTA, FQGNSA. The CDR3 here is CASSSQGDTQYF. CDR3 bases: TGTGCCAGCAGTTCCCAGGGAGATACGCAGTATTTT.

This clonotype was seen many times. The V call is TRBV18, the J call TRBJ1-5, with TRBD1 matching over 9 bases. The junction had 6 bases not matched to a gene; V was cut back by 5 bases and J by 7 bases. The CDR3 runs 14 residues. Germline values: CDR1 KGHSH, CDR2 LQKENI. Here the CDR3 DNA reads TGTGCCAGCTCATCAAAGGACAGGGGACAGCCCCAGCATTTT. The encoded protein is CASSSKDRGQPQHF.

This clonotype was detected ten times or more. This sequence joins TRBV6-2 or TRBV6-3 and TRBJ2-5; D unresolved. Trimming cost V 0 bases and J 1 base, with 6 bases left between them. Germline V gene sequence: CDR1 MNHEY, CDR2 SVGEGT. This CDR3 contains 14 residues. This CDR3 is CASSYSLLQETQYF. The CDR3 nucleotides are TGTGCCAGCAGTTACTCGCTTCTCCAAGAGACCCAGTACTTC.

At least ten counts were recorded for this clonotype. V usage is TRBV28 and J usage is TRBJ2-2, with 12 positions matching TRBD2. V lost 6 bases and J lost 4; bases outside the gene matches: 3. The CDR3 is 15 amino acids. Germline V gene lookup returns CDR1 MDHEN and CDR2 SYDVKM. Here the CDR3 reads CASRPGLAGTGELFF. CDR3 DNA: TGTGCCAGCAGGCCGGGACTAGCGGGCACCGGGGAGCTGTTTTTT.

This clonotype was counted at least ten times. The genes are TRBV5-1 and TRBJ2-1, with D perhaps matching TRBD1 (5 bases). Trimming removed 0 bases at V and 7 bases at J, with 11 bases between. Looked up from germline, CDR1 is SGHRS and CDR2 is YFSETQ. The CDR3 totals 14 residues. The chain's CDR3 is CASSLDVGLNEQFF. DNA of the CDR3: TGCGCCAGCAGCTTGGATGTGGGGCTGAATGAGCAGTTCTTC.

In this sample, this clonotype turned up many times. The V gene is TRBV7-8, the J gene TRBJ2-7, with 11 positions matching TRBD1. The CDR3 has 16 amino acids. Per germline, CDR1 SGHVS and CDR2 FQNEAQ. J gave up 4 bases and V 4 bases, and 9 bases lay outside the gene matches. CDR3 in amino acids: CASSSWARDRGYEQYF. CDR3 nucleotide sequence: TGTGCCAGCAGCTCATGGGCCCGGGACAGGGGGTACGAGCAGTACTTC.

This clonotype was seen just once. This chain joins TRBV6-4 and TRBJ1-2; D ambiguous. This CDR3 spans 13 amino acids. CDR1 and CDR2 (germline): MRHNA, SNTAGT. V lost 10 bases and J 0 bases, leaving 12 bases between the germline ends. Here the CDR3 DNA reads TGTGCCACCCCTGCTACCTCTAACTATGGCTACACCTTC. As protein: CATPATSNYGYTF.

This clonotype has at least ten counts. The chain is built from TRBV18 and TRBJ1-1, with unresolved D. Germline V gives CDR1 KGHSH, CDR2 LQKENI. The V end lost 2 bases, the J end lost 5 bases, and 9 bases lay between the germline ends. The CDR3 consists of 13 residues. CDR3 protein: CASSPYLETEAFF. DNA of the CDR3: TGTGCCAGCTCACCATACCTGGAAACTGAAGCTTTCTTT. Full variable domain (outside the CDR3, taken from reference TRBV18 and TRBJ1-1): NAGVMQNPRHLVRRRGQEARLRCSPMKGHSHVYWYRQLPEEGLKFMVYLQKENIIDESGMPKERFSAEFPKEGPSILRIQQVVRGDSAAYFCASSPYLETEAFFGQGTRLTVV.

The count of this clonotype is one. A read error likely explains this, since a far larger clone differs by one base. The chain joins TRBV7-9 to TRBJ1-2; the D gene is possibly TRBD1 (6 bases). Trimming shortened V by 3 bases and J by 0 bases, and 14 bases separated the two germline ends. This CDR3 is 16 amino acids long. CDR1 and CDR2 (germline): SEHNR, FQNEAQ (reference sequence). CDR3 bases: TGTGCCAGCAGCTTCTTAGGACAGCTATCTAACTATGGCTACACCTTC. Its protein product is CASSFLGQLSNYGYTF. Using reference TRBV7-9 and TRBJ1-2 for the parts outside the CDR3, the full variable domain is DTGVSQNPRHKITKRGQNVTFRCDPISEHNRLYWYRQTLGQGPEFLTYFQNEAQLEKSRLLSDRFSAERPKGSFSTLEIQRTEQGDSAMYLCASSFLGQLSNYGYTFGSGTRLTVV.

This clonotype was counted at least ten times. The rearrangement joins TRBV9 to TRBJ2-7, with 7 bases aligning to TRBD2. Germline assignment: CDR1 SGDLS and CDR2 YYNGEE. V was pared by 0 bases and J by 3 bases, with 3 bases of the junction left unmatched. This CDR3 is 14 amino acids long. The CDR3 coding sequence is TGTGCCAGCAGCGTAGCCGGGACTAACTACGAGCAGTACTTC. This gives the protein CASSVAGTNYEQYF.

Many counts were recorded for this clonotype. V gene TRBV19 combines with J gene TRBJ2-6, with D tentatively TRBD1 (5 bases). V was pared by 9 bases and J by 2 bases, with 11 bases between. The CDR3 has 14 amino acids. The germline V gene has CDR1 LNHDA and CDR2 SQIVND (reference sequence). The CDR3 loop reads CASREGAGANVLTF. CDR3 nucleotides: TGTGCCAGCCGCGAAGGGGCTGGGGCCAACGTCCTGACTTTC.

This chain uses TRBV7-9 with TRBJ2-2; 8 bases fit TRBD1. CDR1 is SEHNR and CDR2 is FQNEAQ in the germline V gene (reference sequence). The CDR3 has 17 amino acids. The trim removed 4 bases at V and 0 bases at J, leaving 7 bases unmatched. This CDR3 reads CASSSRGTGPNTGELFF. CDR3 nucleotides: TGTGCCAGCAGCTCCCGTGGGACAGGCCCGAACACCGGGGAGCTGTTTTTT.

The sample holds many counts of this clonotype. This rearrangement joins TRBV4-2 to TRBJ1-1; D is perhaps TRBD1 (6 bases). Germline-derived CDR1 and CDR2 are LGHNA and YNFKEQ. V dropped 1 base and J dropped 4 bases, with 13 bases sitting between them. The CDR3 totals 15 residues. The CDR3 bases are TGTGCCAGCAGCCAAGGGGCAGGGGAGTTCACTGAAGCTTTCTTT. Protein: CASSQGAGEFTEAFF.